A selection of T cell receptor beta chains follows, all from one sample in a study of T cells in Graves' hyperthyroidism and ophthalmopathy. TCRdb ran MiXCR on the multiplex PCR reads and lists one entry per CDR3 protein. The sample records hundreds of thousands of distinct CDR3 sequences, 14% being singletons. What was sequenced was blood. All receptors come from a woman under 30 with Graves' hyperthyroidism. Both conserved end residues are part of each CDR3. The D gene is left open where the match is weak. Size is omitted from some rows. Given values are once, few, many or a class for expanded clones.

V	size	J	D	DNA	CDR3
TRBV29-1	many	TRBJ2-7	NA	TGCAGCGTTGGGATGACCTACGAGCAGTACTTC	CSVGMTYEQYF
TRBV6-1	many	TRBJ1-1	NA	TGTGCCAGCAGTGAAGGAGACAAGGACACTGAAGCTTTCTTT	CASSEGDKDTEAFF
TRBV6-1	NA	TRBJ2-7	TRBD2	TGTGCCAGCGGCTCGGGGGGGGATTGGCGGTACGAGCAGTACTTC	CASGSGGDWRYEQYF
TRBV6-1	NA	TRBJ1-6	TRBD1	TGTGCCAGCGGGGGGACAGGGGGATCACCCCTCCACTTT	CASGGTGGSPLHF
TRBV4-1	NA	TRBJ2-1	TRBD2	TGCGCCAGCAGCCTACCGGGACTAGCGGGAGCCGTCTACAATGAGCAGTTCTTC	CASSLPGLAGAVYNEQFF
TRBV6-5	many	TRBJ1-3	NA	TGTGCCAGCAGTTACTCGGAGGAGCCAGGAAACACCATATATTTT	CASSYSEEPGNTIYF
TRBV28	many	TRBJ2-7	NA	TGTGCCAGCAGGTCCCTGGCGGGGTTGTCCTACGAGCAGTACTTC	CASRSLAGLSYEQYF
TRBV19	NA	TRBJ2-7	NA	TGTGCCAGTAGTATTGCTTCAACAGGGAGGTACGAGCGGTACTTC	CASSIASTGRYERYF
TRBV7-6	many	TRBJ2-1	TRBD2	TGTGCCAGCAGCCCTATAGGAGCGGGAGCACACAATGAGCAGTTCTTC	CASSPIGAGAHNEQFF
TRBV19	many	TRBJ2-1	TRBD2	TGTGCCAGTAGTATAAGTGGGAGGGGACCCAAGTATGAGCAGTTCTTC	CASSISGRGPKYEQFF
TRBV11-2	few	TRBJ2-7	NA	TGTGCCAGCAGCCACGCAGCCTGCGAGCAGTACTTC	CASSHAACEQYF
TRBV10-3	once	TRBJ1-1	TRBD1	TGTGCCATCAGTGGGACAGGGGAGGTTACTGAAGCTTTCTTT	CAISGTGEVTEAFF
TRBV20-1	many	TRBJ2-1	TRBD2	TGCAGTGCTAGAGACTCCGGGACTAGCGGGGTTTCCTACAATGAGCAGTTCTTC	CSARDSGTSGVSYNEQFF
TRBV10-3	few	TRBJ1-5	NA	TGTGCCATCAGTGAGTGGAGGGTCAATCAGCCCCAGCATTTT	CAISEWRVNQPQHF
TRBV6-1	many	TRBJ2-3	TRBD2	TGTGCCAGCAGTTGGATGAAACTAGCGGGAGGGCGAGATACGCAGTATTTT	CASSWMKLAGGRDTQYF
TRBV7-2	NA	TRBJ2-3	NA	TGTGCCAGCAGCTTAGCGCTTAGCTTCACGCAGTATTTT	CASSLALSFTQYF
TRBV9	NA	TRBJ2-5	NA	TGTGCCAGCAGCGTAGTGGGAAAGACTTTTGAAGAGACCCAGTACTTC	CASSVVGKTFEETQYF
TRBV6-1	NA	TRBJ2-5	NA	TGTGCCAGCAGTGAAAGGGTGGACAGAGTCCGACCAAAGACCCAGTACTTC	CASSERVDRVRPKTQYF
TRBV12-3/TRBV12-4	NA	TRBJ2-7	TRBD1	TGTGCCAGCAGTACGGACAGGGTAACCGAGCAGTACTTC	CASSTDRVTEQYF
TRBV6-2/TRBV6-3	NA	TRBJ2-5	NA	TGTGTCAGCAGTTCGGAGTTGCAAGAGACCCAGTACTTC	CVSSSELQETQYF
TRBV11-3	many	TRBJ2-5	TRBD2	TGTGCCAGCAGTCTGACCGGGACTAGCGGGAGGGAGACCCAGTACTTC	CASSLTGTSGRETQYF
TRBV27	NA	TRBJ1-1	NA	TGTGCCACCCGCCACGGGAAGGGGAACACTGAAGCTTTCTTT	CATRHGKGNTEAFF
TRBV12-3/TRBV12-4	many	TRBJ2-3	NA	TGTGCCAGCATTAACAGGGTTTCGGATACGCAGTATTTT	CASINRVSDTQYF
TRBV20-1	NA	TRBJ2-3	TRBD2	TGCAGTGCGGTACGAGCGGGAGTGGCGTGGGATACGCAGTATTTT	CSAVRAGVAWDTQYF
TRBV6-2/TRBV6-3	NA	TRBJ2-3	NA	TGTGCCAGCAGTACGGGTACTATAGATACGCAGTATTTT	CASSTGTIDTQYF
TRBV5-1	NA	TRBJ2-1	TRBD2	TGCGCCAGCAGCTTGGCCTCTAGCGGGAGCCTTTACAATGAGCAGTTCTTC	CASSLASSGSLYNEQFF
TRBV7-9	NA	TRBJ2-7	TRBD1	TGTGCCAGCAGCCACAGGGGAGAGTACGAGCAGTACTTC	CASSHRGEYEQYF
TRBV19	NA	TRBJ1-5	NA	TGTGCCAGTAGTATGCCCGGGTTGGCTCAGCCCCAGCATTTT	CASSMPGLAQPQHF
TRBV11-3	many	TRBJ2-1	TRBD2	TGTGCCAGCAGCTTAGCCGGCGGGAGACCGAATGAGCAGTTCTTC	CASSLAGGRPNEQFF
TRBV16	many	TRBJ2-1	NA	TGTGCCAGCAGCCAATGGACCCCGGACAATGAGCAGTTCTTC	CASSQWTPDNEQFF
TRBV20-1	many	TRBJ2-7	NA	TGCAGTGCTAGAGTAGACAGGTCTTACGAGCAGTACTTC	CSARVDRSYEQYF
TRBV7-9	NA	TRBJ2-5	NA	TGTGCCAGCAGCTCACTGGGTACGGAAGAGACCCAGTACTTC	CASSSLGTEETQYF
TRBV4-1	NA	TRBJ2-3	NA	TGCGCCAGCAGCCAAGATCCCGGACTCGAGACAGATACGCAGTATTTT	CASSQDPGLETDTQYF
TRBV6-1	NA	TRBJ2-7	TRBD1	TGTGCCAGCAGTGCGGACAGGCATCCTACCTACGAGCAGTACTTC	CASSADRHPTYEQYF
TRBV15	NA	TRBJ2-6	NA	TGTGCCACCCGACCGAGAGGGGAAAGTACGGGACGTAACGTCCTGACTTTC	CATRPRGESTGRNVLTF
TRBV14	few	TRBJ2-5	NA	TGTGCCAGCAGCCAAGCGGGAGCCCGGCTTACCCAGTACTTC	CASSQAGARLTQYF
TRBV29-1	few	TRBJ2-1	NA	TGCAGCGTTGAGCAACAGGCAGGTGAGCAGTTCTTC	CSVEQQAGEQFF
TRBV6-8	NA	TRBJ2-4	NA	TGTGCCAGCAGTCCACAGTACTTC	CASSPQYF
TRBV28	few	TRBJ1-1	NA	TGTGCCAGCAGTTTGGCCTGGGCAGCTTTCTTT	CASSLAWAAFF
TRBV11-2	many	TRBJ2-1	NA	TGTGCCAGCAGCTTAGGGTTTGGGGTAGCCACGTACAATGAGCAGTTCTTC	CASSLGFGVATYNEQFF
TRBV12-3/TRBV12-4	few	TRBJ2-7	NA	TGTGCCAGCAGTTTAATGATTTTCTCCTACAATGAGCAGTACTTC	CASSLMIFSYNEQYF
TRBV3-1	many	TRBJ1-5	NA	TGTGCCAGCAGCCCCGACTTCGGACCGGGCAATCAGCCCCAGCATTTT	CASSPDFGPGNQPQHF
TRBV7-9	NA	TRBJ1-2	NA	TGTGCCAGCAGCTTAGCCCAACGGCTAGTGAACTATGGCTACACCTTC	CASSLAQRLVNYGYTF
TRBV10-3	many	TRBJ2-2	NA	TGTGCCATCAGTGCCGGGACCCGCAGGGGCTCGAACACCGGGGAGCTGTTTTTT	CAISAGTRRGSNTGELFF
TRBV19	NA	TRBJ2-1	NA	TGTGCCAGTACCCTAGGTTCGTCCTACAATGAGCAGTTCTTC	CASTLGSSYNEQFF
TRBV9	NA	TRBJ2-1	TRBD1	TGTGCCAGCAGCGTAACCGCGACGACAGGGTCAGCACAGTTCTTC	CASSVTATTGSAQFF
TRBV10-3	many	TRBJ1-2	NA	TGTGCCATCAGTGTGTCTCAGGAGGGCAGCCGCCTCGATGGCTACACCTTC	CAISVSQEGSRLDGYTF
TRBV9	many	TRBJ2-7	NA	TGTGCCAGCAGCGCCCTTGGGACGCCGTCCCTACGAGAACAGTACTTC	CASSALGTPSLREQYF
TRBV28	NA	TRBJ2-7	TRBD2	TGTGCCAGCAGGTCTCGAGCGGGAGGGAGCGAGCAGTACTTC	CASRSRAGGSEQYF
TRBV7-2	NA	TRBJ2-3	NA	TGTGCCAGCAGCTCAAAGGGACCTTTCGTGAGCACAGATACGCAGTATTTT	CASSSKGPFVSTDTQYF